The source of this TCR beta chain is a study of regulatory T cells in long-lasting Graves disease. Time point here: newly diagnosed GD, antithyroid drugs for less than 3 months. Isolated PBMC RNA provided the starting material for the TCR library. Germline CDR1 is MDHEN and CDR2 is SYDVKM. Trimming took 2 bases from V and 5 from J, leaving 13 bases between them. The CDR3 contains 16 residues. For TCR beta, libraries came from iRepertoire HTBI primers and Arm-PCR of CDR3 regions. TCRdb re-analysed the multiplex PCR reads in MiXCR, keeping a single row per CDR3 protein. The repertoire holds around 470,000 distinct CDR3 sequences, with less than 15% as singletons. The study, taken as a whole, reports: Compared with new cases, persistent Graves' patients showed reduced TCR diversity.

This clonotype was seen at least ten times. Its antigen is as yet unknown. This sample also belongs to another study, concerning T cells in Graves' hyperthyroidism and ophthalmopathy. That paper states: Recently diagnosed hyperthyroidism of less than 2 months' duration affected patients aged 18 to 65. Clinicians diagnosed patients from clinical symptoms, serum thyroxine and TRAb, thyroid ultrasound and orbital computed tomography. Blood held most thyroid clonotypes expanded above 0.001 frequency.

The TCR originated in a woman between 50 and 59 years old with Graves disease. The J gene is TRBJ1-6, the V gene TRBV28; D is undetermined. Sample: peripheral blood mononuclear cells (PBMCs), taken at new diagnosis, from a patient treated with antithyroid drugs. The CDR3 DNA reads TGTGCCAGCAGTTTAACTAGGACCGAGGATAATTCACCCCTCCACTTT. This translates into CASSLTRTEDNSPLHF.